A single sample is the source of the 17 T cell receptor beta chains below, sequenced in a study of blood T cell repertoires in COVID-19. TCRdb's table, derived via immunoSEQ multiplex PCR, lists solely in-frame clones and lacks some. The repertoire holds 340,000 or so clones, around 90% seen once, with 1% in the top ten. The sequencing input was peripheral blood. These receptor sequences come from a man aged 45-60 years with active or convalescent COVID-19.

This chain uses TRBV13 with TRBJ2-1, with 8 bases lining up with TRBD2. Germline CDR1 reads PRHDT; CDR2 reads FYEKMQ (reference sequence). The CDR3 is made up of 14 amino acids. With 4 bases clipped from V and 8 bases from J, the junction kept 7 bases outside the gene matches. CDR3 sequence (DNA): TGTGCCAGCAGCTCCCGGACTAGCAGCCATGAGCAGTTCTTC. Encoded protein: CASSSRTSSHEQFF.

Here the CDR3 reads CASSSYNGEQFF. CDR3 bases: TGTGCCAGCAGCTCTTATAACGGTGAGCAGTTCTTC. This chain uses TRBV7-2 with TRBJ2-1; D is uncertain. The CDR3 covers 12 residues. Trimming pared 4 bases from V and 9 bases from J, leaving 10 bases between. Germline V CDR1 and CDR2: SGHTA, FQGNSA.

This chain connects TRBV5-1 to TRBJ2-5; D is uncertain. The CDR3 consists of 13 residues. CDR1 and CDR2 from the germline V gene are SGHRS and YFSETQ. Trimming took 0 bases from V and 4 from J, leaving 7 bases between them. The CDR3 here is CASSLAFRETQYF. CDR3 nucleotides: TGCGCCAGCAGCTTGGCCTTCCGAGAGACCCAGTACTTC.

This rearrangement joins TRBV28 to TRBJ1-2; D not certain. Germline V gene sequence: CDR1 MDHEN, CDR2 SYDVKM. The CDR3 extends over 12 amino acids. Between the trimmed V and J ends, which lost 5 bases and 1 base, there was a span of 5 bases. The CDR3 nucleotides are TGTGCCAGCAGTCCGGTTAACTATGGCTACACCTTC. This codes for CASSPVNYGYTF.

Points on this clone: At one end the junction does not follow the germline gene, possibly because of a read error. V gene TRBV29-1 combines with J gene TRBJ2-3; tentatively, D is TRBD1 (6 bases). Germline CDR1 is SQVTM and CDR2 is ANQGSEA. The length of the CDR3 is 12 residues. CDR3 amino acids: CSPLDSTNTQYF. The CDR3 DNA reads TGCAGCCCCCTGGACAGCACAAATACGCAGTATTTT.

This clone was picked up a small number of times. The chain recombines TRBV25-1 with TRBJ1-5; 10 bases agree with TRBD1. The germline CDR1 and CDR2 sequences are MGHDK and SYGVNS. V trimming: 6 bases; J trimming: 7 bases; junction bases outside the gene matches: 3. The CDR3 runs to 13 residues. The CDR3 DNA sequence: TGTGCCAGCAGAGGGACAGGGGACCAGCCCCAGCATTTT. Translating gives CASRGTGDQPQHF. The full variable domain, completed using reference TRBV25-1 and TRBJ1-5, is EADIYQTPRYLVIGTGKKITLECSQTMGHDKMYWYQQDPGMELHLIHYSYGVNSTEKGDLSSESTVSRIRTEHFPLTLESARPSHTSQYLCASRGTGDQPQHFGDGTRLSIL.

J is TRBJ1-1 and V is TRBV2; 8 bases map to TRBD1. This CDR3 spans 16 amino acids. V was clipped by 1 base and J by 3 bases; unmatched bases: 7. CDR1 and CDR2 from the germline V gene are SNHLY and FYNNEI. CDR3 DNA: TGTGCCAGCAGTGAAGATGGGACAGGTACATACACTGAAGCTTTCTTT. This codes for CASSEDGTGTYTEAFF.

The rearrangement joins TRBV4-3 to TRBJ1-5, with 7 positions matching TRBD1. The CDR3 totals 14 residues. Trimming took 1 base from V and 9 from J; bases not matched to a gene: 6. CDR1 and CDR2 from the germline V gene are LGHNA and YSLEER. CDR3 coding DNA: TGCGCCAGCAGCCAAGGACAGGGCTTAGGGCCCCAGCATTTT. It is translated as CASSQGQGLGPQHF.

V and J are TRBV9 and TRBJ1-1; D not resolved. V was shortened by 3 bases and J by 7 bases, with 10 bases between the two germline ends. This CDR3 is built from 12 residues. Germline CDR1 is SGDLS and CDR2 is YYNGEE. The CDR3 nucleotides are TGTGCCAGCAGCGCCCTCTATGGTGAAGCTTTCTTT. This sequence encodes CASSALYGEAFF. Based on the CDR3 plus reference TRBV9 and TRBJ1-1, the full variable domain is DSGVTQTPKHLITATGQRVTLRCSPRSGDLSVYWYQQSLDQGLQFLIQYYNGEERAKGNILERFSAQQFPDLHSELNLSSLELGDSALYFCASSALYGEAFFGQGTRLTVV.

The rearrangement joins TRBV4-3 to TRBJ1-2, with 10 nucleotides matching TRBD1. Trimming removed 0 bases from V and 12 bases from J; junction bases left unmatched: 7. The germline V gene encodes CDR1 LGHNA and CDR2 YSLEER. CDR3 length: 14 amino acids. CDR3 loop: CASSQDFGTGVHTF. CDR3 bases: TGCGCCAGCAGCCAAGATTTTGGGACAGGGGTTCACACCTTC.

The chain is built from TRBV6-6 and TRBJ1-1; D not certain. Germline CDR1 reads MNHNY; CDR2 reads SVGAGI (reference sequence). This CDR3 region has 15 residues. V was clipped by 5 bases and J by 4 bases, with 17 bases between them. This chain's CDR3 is CASSKGQDRRTEAFF. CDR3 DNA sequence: TGTGCCAGCAGTAAAGGCCAGGATCGTCGCACTGAAGCTTTCTTT.

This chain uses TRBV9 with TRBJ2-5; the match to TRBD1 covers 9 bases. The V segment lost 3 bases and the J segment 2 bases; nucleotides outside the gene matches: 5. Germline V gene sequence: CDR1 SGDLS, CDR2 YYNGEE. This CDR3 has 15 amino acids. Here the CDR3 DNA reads TGTGCCAGCAGCGCCCGGGACAGGGAACAAGAGACCCAGTACTTC. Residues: CASSARDREQETQYF.

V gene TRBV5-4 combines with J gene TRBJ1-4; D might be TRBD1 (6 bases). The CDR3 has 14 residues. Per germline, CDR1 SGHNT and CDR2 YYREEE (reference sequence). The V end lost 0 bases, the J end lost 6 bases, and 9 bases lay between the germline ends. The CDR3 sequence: CASSLASGDEKLFF. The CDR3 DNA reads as TGTGCCAGCAGCTTGGCTTCAGGGGATGAAAAACTGTTTTTT.

The CDR3 coding sequence is TGTGCCAGCAGCTTGGCCGTCGATTGGTACAATGAGCAGTTCTTC. Protein sequence: CASSLAVDWYNEQFF. V and J are TRBV11-2 and TRBJ2-1; D not certain. Trimming removed 3 bases at V and 4 bases at J, with 13 bases between. This CDR3 spans 15 amino acids. In germline, CDR1 is SGHAT, CDR2 FQNNGV.

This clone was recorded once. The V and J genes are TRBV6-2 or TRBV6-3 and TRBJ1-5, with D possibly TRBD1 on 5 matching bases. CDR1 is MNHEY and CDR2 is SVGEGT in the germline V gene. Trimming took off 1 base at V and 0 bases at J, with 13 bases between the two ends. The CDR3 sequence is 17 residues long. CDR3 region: CASSYYFRGSSNQPQHF. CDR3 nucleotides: TGTGCCAGCAGTTACTATTTCCGGGGGTCTAGCAATCAGCCCCAGCATTTT.

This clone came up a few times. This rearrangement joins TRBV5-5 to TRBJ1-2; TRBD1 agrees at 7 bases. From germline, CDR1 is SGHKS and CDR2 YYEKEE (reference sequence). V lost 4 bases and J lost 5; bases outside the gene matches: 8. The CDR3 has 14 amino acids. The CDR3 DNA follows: TGTGCCAGCAGCCCACCGGGACAGTTTTATGGCTACACCTTC. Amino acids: CASSPPGQFYGYTF.

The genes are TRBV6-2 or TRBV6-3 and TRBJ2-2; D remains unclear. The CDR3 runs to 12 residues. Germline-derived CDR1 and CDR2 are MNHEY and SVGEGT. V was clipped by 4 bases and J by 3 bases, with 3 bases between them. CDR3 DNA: TGTGCCAGCAGTTCTTACACCGGGGAGCTGTTTTTT. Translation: CASSSYTGELFF.